Listed below are T cell receptor beta chains from one sample, sequenced in a study of T cells after posttransplantation cyclophosphamide. Using immunoSEQ multiplex PCR, the repertoire was profiled, and TCRdb retains in-frame clones only, with some absent. The table lists approximately 22,000 clones, 80% to 90% of them singletons. The sample here was PBMCs, taken after allogeneic stem cell transplant with posttransplant cyclophosphamide. The receptors stem from a female patient aged 30-39 years who received an allogeneic stem cell transplant from an unrelated donor, was CMV-positive, and had no GVHD. Among the T cells, some may be from the graft donor. CDR3s include the opening cysteine and the closing phenylalanine or tryptophan. A D gene is named only where the DNA matches it firmly. Size is omitted from some rows. Given values are once, few, many or a class for expanded clones.

size: -; D: -; V: TRBV30; J: TRBJ2-7; DNA: TGTGCCTGGAGTGCCGGCGGGGGCCCCCACGAGCAGTACTTC; CDR3: CAWSAGGGPHEQYF
size: once; D: -; V: TRBV16; J: TRBJ1-6; DNA: TGTGCCAGCAGCCAACAGGGGAATTCACCCCTCCACTTT; CDR3: CASSQQGNSPLHF
size: -; D: -; V: TRBV30; J: TRBJ2-3; DNA: TGTGCCTGGAGGGGATTCGGGGGATGGAGTAGCACAGATACGCAGTATTTT; CDR3: CAWRGFGGWSSTDTQYF
size: -; D: -; V: TRBV9; J: TRBJ1-2; DNA: TGTGCCAGCAGCGTCGGGGGTTGGGGGGAATATGGCTACACCTTC; CDR3: CASSVGGWGEYGYTF
size: -; D: TRBD1; V: TRBV7-6; J: TRBJ2-7; DNA: TGTGCCAGCAGCTTACGAGCTACAGGGGGCCGCTACGAGCAGTACTTC; CDR3: CASSLRATGGRYEQYF
size: -; D: TRBD1; V: TRBV4-1; J: TRBJ1-1; DNA: TGCGCCAGCAGCCAAGATGGACAGGTAGACACTGAAGCTTTCTTT; CDR3: CASSQDGQVDTEAFF
size: once; D: TRBD1; V: TRBV9; J: TRBJ2-1; DNA: TGTGCCAGCAGCGTAGGGACAGGGGGGAATGAGCAGTTCTTC; CDR3: CASSVGTGGNEQFF
size: -; D: TRBD1; V: TRBV5-6; J: TRBJ1-1; DNA: TGTGCCAGCAGCGGACAGGGTGGCACTGAAGCTTTCTTT; CDR3: CASSGQGGTEAFF
size: -; D: -; V: TRBV7-9; J: TRBJ2-5; DNA: TGTGCCAGCAGCTCAGCCGGGACACCTAAAGAGACCCAGTACTTC; CDR3: CASSSAGTPKETQYF
size: once; D: TRBD2; V: TRBV10-3; J: TRBJ2-2; DNA: TGTGCCATCAGACATAGCGGGGGGGCCTCGAACACCGGGGAGCTGTTTTTT; CDR3: CAIRHSGGASNTGELFF
size: -; D: -; V: TRBV7-9; J: TRBJ1-1; DNA: TGTGCCAGCAGCGTAGGTACAGGGTTGGGCACTGAAGCTTTCTTT; CDR3: CASSVGTGLGTEAFF
size: -; D: TRBD1; V: TRBV2; J: TRBJ2-6; DNA: TGTGCCAGCGGTGGGACCGGGACAGGGGGTACCGGGGCCAACGTCCTGACTTTC; CDR3: CASGGTGTGGTGANVLTF
size: few; D: -; V: TRBV10-3; J: TRBJ1-1; DNA: TGTGCCATCAGTGAGTTCGGCCGGGAGTTCCTTTTT; CDR3: CAISEFGREFLF
size: -; D: TRBD1; V: TRBV7-9; J: TRBJ2-2; DNA: TGTGCCAGCATTGGGACAGGGGACACCGGGGAGCTGTTTTTT; CDR3: CASIGTGDTGELFF
size: -; D: TRBD1; V: TRBV19; J: TRBJ1-3; DNA: TGTGCCAGTAGTGTGGACAGGCTTGGAAACACCATATATTTT; CDR3: CASSVDRLGNTIYF
size: -; D: -; V: TRBV7-6; J: TRBJ2-2; DNA: TGTGCCAGCAGCTCCGACACCGGGGAGCTGTTTTTT; CDR3: CASSSDTGELFF
size: -; D: -; V: TRBV13; J: TRBJ2-3; DNA: TGTGCCAGCAGCTTAAACGGCGACGGAGCAAGCACAGATACGCAGTATTTT; CDR3: CASSLNGDGASTDTQYF
size: -; D: -; V: TRBV6-5; J: TRBJ1-5; DNA: TGTGCCAGCAGCTACGGCAGCAATCAGCCCCAGCATTTT; CDR3: CASSYGSNQPQHF
size: -; D: -; V: TRBV7-3; J: TRBJ2-2; DNA: TGTGCCAGCAGCTTATCGAGGAACGTAAACACCGGGGAGCTGTTTTTT; CDR3: CASSLSRNVNTGELFF
size: -; D: -; V: TRBV15; J: TRBJ2-7; DNA: TGTGCCACCAGCAGAGGGGCAGCCTACGAGCAGTACTTC; CDR3: CATSRGAAYEQYF
size: -; D: -; V: TRBV4-2; J: TRBJ2-7; DNA: TGTGCCAGCAGCCAAGGGAAGGCTAGAACAGTCGGGGAGAAGTACTTC; CDR3: CASSQGKARTVGEKYF
size: -; D: -; V: TRBV20-1; J: TRBJ1-5; DNA: TGCAGTGCTACAGGTAATCAGCCCCAGCATTTT; CDR3: CSATGNQPQHF
size: -; D: TRBD1; V: TRBV5-1; J: TRBJ1-2; DNA: TGCGCCAGCAGCTTGCTGGTTGCGGAGGGACAGGGGGATTCTGGCTACACCTTC; CDR3: CASSLLVAEGQGDSGYTF
size: -; D: -; V: TRBV2; J: TRBJ2-7; DNA: TGTGCCAGCAGTGAAGTTTGGTCCCGCGAGGGCGAGCAGTACTTC; CDR3: CASSEVWSREGEQYF
size: few; D: -; V: TRBV29-1; J: TRBJ2-3; DNA: TGCAGCGTTGAAGATGCGAACACAGATACGCAGTATTTT; CDR3: CSVEDANTDTQYF
size: -; D: TRBD1; V: TRBV5-1; J: TRBJ2-5; DNA: TGCGCCAGCAGCGGGCCAGGGGGTCAAGAGACCCAGTACTTC; CDR3: CASSGPGGQETQYF
size: -; D: TRBD2; V: TRBV7-2; J: TRBJ2-2; DNA: TGTGCCAGTCGAGCGGGGGGGCCTGCCGGGGAGCTGTTTTTT; CDR3: CASRAGGPAGELFF
size: -; D: -; V: TRBV6-6; J: TRBJ2-2; DNA: TGTGCCAGCAGTTACTCAGGGACAACAGGGACCGGGGAGCTGTTTTTT; CDR3: CASSYSGTTGTGELFF